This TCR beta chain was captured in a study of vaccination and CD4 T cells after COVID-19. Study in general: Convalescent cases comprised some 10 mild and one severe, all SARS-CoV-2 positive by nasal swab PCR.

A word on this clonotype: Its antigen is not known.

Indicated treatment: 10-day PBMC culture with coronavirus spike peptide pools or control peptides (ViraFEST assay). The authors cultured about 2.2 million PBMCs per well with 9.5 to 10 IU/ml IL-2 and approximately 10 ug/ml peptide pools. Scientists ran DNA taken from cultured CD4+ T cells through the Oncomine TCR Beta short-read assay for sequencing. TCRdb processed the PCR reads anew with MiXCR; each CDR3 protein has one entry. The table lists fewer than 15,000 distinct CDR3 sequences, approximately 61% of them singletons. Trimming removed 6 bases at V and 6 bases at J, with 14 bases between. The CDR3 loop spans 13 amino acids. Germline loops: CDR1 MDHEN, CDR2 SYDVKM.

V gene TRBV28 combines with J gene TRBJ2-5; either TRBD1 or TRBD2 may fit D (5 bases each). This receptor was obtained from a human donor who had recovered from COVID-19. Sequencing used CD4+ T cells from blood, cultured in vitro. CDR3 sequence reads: CASSQGTKKTQYF. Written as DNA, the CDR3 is TGTGCCAGCAGCCAAGGGACCAAGAAGACCCAGTACTTC.